Presented here are 27 T cell receptor beta chains from one specimen sequenced in a study of T cells in Graves' hyperthyroidism and ophthalmopathy. TCR beta CDR3 regions were amplified from RNA. HTBI primers were employed in a first-round RT-PCR of the TCR CDR3. In TCRdb, the multiplex PCR reads were re-called with MiXCR into one record per CDR3 protein. The sample consists of over 250,000 distinct CDR3 sequences, 20% to 30% of them appearing once. Sequenced input: blood. These receptors all come from a man aged 40-50 years with Graves' hyperthyroidism that later progressed to Graves' ophthalmopathy.

This clonotype was recorded at least ten times. The chain links TRBV12-3 or TRBV12-4 to TRBJ2-7, with 11 bases that match TRBD1. Unmatched junction bases numbered 2, after V lost 4 bases and J lost 3 bases. CDR3 length: 14 amino acids. The CDR3, as DNA: TGTGCCAGCAGTTACGGGACAGGGGGCTACGAGCAGTACTTC. Its translation is CASSYGTGGYEQYF.

This clonotype was observed a handful of times. J is TRBJ1-1 and V is TRBV6-1; D is unresolved. Per the germline V gene, CDR1 is MNHNS and CDR2 is SASEGT. The CDR3 is 14 amino acids. With 3 bases removed from V and 4 bases from J, the gap between germline ends came to 12 bases. CDR3 in amino acids: CASSDVIGSTEAFF. CDR3 nucleotide sequence: TGTGCCAGCAGTGACGTAATAGGGAGCACTGAAGCTTTCTTT.

This clonotype came up many times. The chain employs TRBV20-1 and TRBJ2-6, with D unclear. The germline CDR1 and CDR2 sequences are DFQATT and SNEGSKA (reference sequence). The CDR3 is made up of 12 amino acids. In DNA form, the CDR3 reads TGCTCGCGGCGGTCTCAGGCCAACGTCCTGACTTTC. Amino acids: CSRRSQANVLTF.

This clonotype showed up many times. V and J are TRBV28 and TRBJ2-5, with 8 bases identical to TRBD2. CDR1 MDHEN and CDR2 SYDVKM come from the germline V gene. The CDR3 runs 12 residues. J was trimmed by 2 bases and V by 9 bases; bases with no gene match: 2. The CDR3 reads CASREGQETQYF. CDR3 DNA: TGTGCCAGTCGGGAGGGGCAAGAGACCCAGTACTTC.

Many counts were recorded for this clonotype. This chain links TRBV19 with TRBJ2-5; TRBD1 matches at 7 bases. The germline CDR1 and CDR2 sequences are LNHDA and SQIVND (reference sequence). The CDR3 sequence is 14 residues long. V shed 6 bases, J shed 3 bases, and the junction held 7 bases outside the gene matches. The CDR3 protein is CASSQQGQKETQYF. The CDR3 DNA sequence: TGTGCCAGTAGCCAACAGGGACAGAAAGAGACCCAGTACTTC.

Ten or more counts support this clonotype. V is TRBV30 and J is TRBJ2-7, with D possibly matching TRBD2 (5 bases). Germline CDR1 reads GTSNPN; CDR2 reads SVGIG (reference sequence). CDR3 length: 13 amino acids. V was shortened by 4 bases and J by 3 bases, with 13 bases between the two germline ends. The chain's CDR3 is CAWTPGFGYEQYF. The DNA of the CDR3 is TGTGCCTGGACACCGGGGTTCGGCTACGAGCAGTACTTC.

This clonotype was picked up many times. This sequence joins TRBV12-3 or TRBV12-4 and TRBJ2-7; D may be TRBD1 (6 bases). V lost 7 bases and J lost 6, with 19 bases in between. The CDR3 length is 14 residues. CDR3 loop: CASNFGGNRAEQYF. As DNA, the CDR3 is TGTGCCAGCAACTTTGGGGGTAACAGGGCCGAGCAGTACTTC.

This clonotype was detected ten times or more. V usage is TRBV9 and J usage is TRBJ2-2; no firm D call. The germline CDR1 and CDR2 sequences are SGDLS and YYNGEE. CDR3 length: 14 amino acids. The ends were cut back, 6 bases at V and 5 bases at J, with 14 bases in the middle. The CDR3 region has the DNA TGTGCCAGCAAAAGAGCCCATAATACCGGGGAGCTGTTTTTT. Encoded protein: CASKRAHNTGELFF.

This clonotype was observed many times. The chain has TRBV27 and TRBJ2-5, with D perhaps TRBD2 (6 bases). There are 15 residues in the CDR3. V was trimmed by 0 bases and J by 4 bases, leaving 12 bases between them. Germline V gene data show CDR1 as MNHEY and CDR2 as SMNVEV (reference sequence). CDR3: CASSLSGGSGETQYF. In nucleotides, the CDR3 is TGTGCCAGCAGTTTATCCGGGGGAAGCGGAGAGACCCAGTACTTC.

This clonotype was seen at least ten times. The chain couples TRBV2 to TRBJ1-2; D is undetermined. Germline V gene data show CDR1 as SNHLY and CDR2 as FYNNEI. This CDR3 has 12 amino acids. The V and J ends lost 6 bases and 4 bases respectively, with 9 bases between them. DNA for the CDR3: TGTGCCAGCAGGAGGGAGGCCTATGGCTACACCTTC. This encodes CASRREAYGYTF.

This clonotype was observed at least ten times. The chain carries TRBV12-3 or TRBV12-4 and TRBJ1-5; D is ambiguous. The CDR3 length is 14 residues. V gave up 3 bases and J gave up 6 bases, with 12 bases separating them. This CDR3 is CASSFMKGFQPQHF. CDR3 sequence (DNA): TGTGCCAGCAGTTTCATGAAAGGTTTTCAGCCCCAGCATTTT.

Only one count was recorded for this clonotype. The chain couples TRBV12-3 or TRBV12-4 to TRBJ1-1; D remains unclear. The CDR3 has 12 residues. V lost 7 bases to trimming and J lost 2 bases, with 8 bases between them. The CDR3 nucleotides read TGTGCCAGCATGAGAGCTAACACTGAAGCTTTCTTT. Protein sequence: CASMRANTEAFF.

This clonotype was seen only a few times. V gene TRBV25-1 combines with J gene TRBJ2-7, with D possibly being TRBD2 (6 bases). Per the germline V gene, CDR1 is MGHDK and CDR2 is SYGVNS. The CDR3 is made up of 16 amino acids. Trimming stripped 6 bases from V and 0 bases from J, with 18 bases between. CDR3 sequence (DNA): TGTGCCAGCAGCCCCGCCTGGGACTTTAGCTCCTACGAGCAGTACTTC. Protein: CASSPAWDFSSYEQYF.

Many counts were recorded for this clonotype. V usage is TRBV25-1 and J usage is TRBJ2-2; D not certain. With 3 bases removed from V and 6 bases from J, the gap between germline ends came to 11 bases. The germline V gene encodes CDR1 MGHDK and CDR2 SYGVNS. The CDR3 runs 14 residues. The CDR3 region is CASSEFRLAGELFF. The CDR3 DNA reads TGTGCCAGCAGTGAGTTTAGGCTTGCCGGGGAGCTGTTTTTT.

This clonotype was picked up many times. The V call is TRBV7-8, the J call TRBJ1-5, with a weak D call TRBD1 (5 bases). The CDR3 spans 17 residues. Trimming stripped 5 bases from V and 6 bases from J, with 23 bases between. Germline V CDR1 and CDR2: SGHVS, FQNEAQ. The CDR3 DNA follows: TGTGCCAGCAGCCGGAATACCAGGGTATCAATAGGTCAGCCCCAGCATTTT. It encodes CASSRNTRVSIGQPQHF.

This clonotype occurred many times. The gene calls are TRBV29-1 and TRBJ2-7, with 8 bases fitting TRBD1. The V segment lost 5 bases and the J segment 3 bases; nucleotides outside the gene matches: 6. CDR1 SQVTM and CDR2 ANQGSEA come from the germline V gene. The CDR3 runs 13 residues. CDR3 in amino acids: CSVKQGVFYEQYF. The CDR3 nucleotides read TGCAGCGTTAAACAGGGGGTTTTCTACGAGCAGTACTTC.

This clonotype was recorded at least ten times. The genes are TRBV24-1 and TRBJ2-2; D uncertain. With 5 bases removed from V and 4 bases from J, the gap between germline ends came to 10 bases. Germline V gene sequence: CDR1 KGHDR, CDR2 SFDVKD. The CDR3 spans 14 residues. DNA for the CDR3: TGTGCCACCAGTGTCCTCAACAGCACCGGGGAGCTGTTTTTT. This sequence encodes CATSVLNSTGELFF.

In its sample, this clonotype was seen many times. The chain links TRBV6-5 to TRBJ2-7, with 10 bases matching TRBD2. Germline V lookup: CDR1 MNHEY, CDR2 SVGAGI. This CDR3 is 16 amino acids long. The V gene end was trimmed by 0 bases and the J gene end by 2 bases; junction bases not matched to a gene: 4. The CDR3 DNA is TGTGCCAGCAGTTACTCTAGACTAGCGGGTGCCTACGAGCAGTACTTC. Translation: CASSYSRLAGAYEQYF.

This clonotype came up many times. V usage is TRBV12-3 or TRBV12-4 and J usage is TRBJ2-7; 11 bases are shared with TRBD2. The trim removed 6 bases at V and 4 bases at J, leaving 5 bases unmatched. There are 14 residues in the CDR3. CDR3 sequence reads: CASSKTSGSYEQYF. The DNA of the CDR3 is TGTGCCAGCAGCAAAACTAGCGGGAGTTACGAGCAGTACTTC.

The chain recombines TRBV13 with TRBJ2-7; D not resolved. The CDR3 runs 15 residues. CDR1 PRHDT and CDR2 FYEKMQ come from the germline V gene (reference sequence). The germline V and J ends were trimmed by 5 bases and 2 bases, with 16 bases remaining between them. CDR3: CASSGNTASTYEQYF. The CDR3 DNA sequence: TGTGCCAGCAGCGGGAACACAGCAAGCACCTACGAGCAGTACTTC.

J is TRBJ1-1 and V is TRBV11-2; D gene uncertain. Germline V gives CDR1 SGHAT, CDR2 FQNNGV. The CDR3 loop spans 16 amino acids. V dropped 5 bases and J dropped 4 bases, with 20 bases sitting between them. In DNA form, the CDR3 reads TGTGCCAGCAGCCGTGAGGGAGGCATACGGAGCACTGAAGCTTTCTTT. It translates to CASSREGGIRSTEAFF.

This clonotype was picked up many times. V gene TRBV4-1 combines with J gene TRBJ2-5; no definite D call. Trimming pared 1 base from V and 5 bases from J, leaving 14 bases between. This CDR3 has 15 residues. The germline V gene has CDR1 MGHRA and CDR2 YSYEKL. This CDR3 reads CASSQVGGIKETQYF. CDR3 DNA: TGCGCCAGCAGCCAAGTTGGTGGGATCAAGGAGACCCAGTACTTC.

This clonotype was observed at least ten times. The V gene is TRBV29-1, the J gene TRBJ1-2, with 8 bases aligning to TRBD1. The V segment lost 5 bases and the J segment 7 bases; nucleotides outside the gene matches: 15. Looked up from germline, CDR1 is SQVTM and CDR2 is ANQGSEA. This CDR3 spans 15 amino acids. CDR3 bases: TGCAGCGTTTGGGCCAGGGGGCGCGCGGTCGGTGGCTACACCTTC. Translation: CSVWARGRAVGGYTF. Complete variable domain (other parts from reference TRBV29-1 and TRBJ1-2): SAVISQKPSRDICQRGTSLTIQCQVDSQVTMMFWYRQQPGQSLTLIATANQGSEATYESGFVIDKFPISRPNLTFSTLTVSNMSPEDSSIYLCSVWARGRAVGGYTFGSGTRLTVV.

This clonotype appeared many times. The rearrangement joins TRBV6-2 or TRBV6-3 to TRBJ2-5, with 10 bases matching TRBD2. The CDR3 is made up of 16 amino acids. Trimming took 0 bases from V and 5 from J; bases not matched to a gene: 6. Germline lookup yields CDR1 MNHEY and CDR2 SVGEGT. CDR3 sequence (DNA): TGTGCCAGCAGTTACTCCCACCTAGCGGGAGTGGAGACCCAGTACTTC. As protein: CASSYSHLAGVETQYF.

The chain uses TRBV30 and TRBJ2-5; tentative D call: TRBD2 (5 bases). The CDR3 is 15 amino acids. The germline CDR1 and CDR2 sequences are GTSNPN and SVGIG (reference sequence). V was clipped by 0 bases and J by 2 bases, with 13 bases between them. This CDR3 is CAWSVSRLPQETQYF. The CDR3 DNA reads TGTGCCTGGAGTGTTTCGAGACTACCGCAAGAGACCCAGTACTTC.

The chain carries TRBV4-2 and TRBJ2-7, with D uncertain. This CDR3 spans 15 amino acids. CDR1 and CDR2 from the germline V gene are LGHNA and YNFKEQ. Trimming pared 0 bases from V and 3 bases from J, leaving 12 bases between. The CDR3 DNA sequence: TGTGCCAGCAGCCAAGATCTTGGCCAAGTCTACGAGCAGTACTTC. Translation: CASSQDLGQVYEQYF.

This clonotype was observed many times. The chain has TRBV19 and TRBJ1-5; the D gene is possibly TRBD1 (5 bases). V was trimmed by 0 bases and J by 0 bases, leaving 9 bases between them. The germline V gene has CDR1 LNHDA and CDR2 SQIVND (reference sequence). CDR3 length: 16 amino acids. This CDR3 reads CASSIEGQNSNQPQHF. In DNA, the CDR3 is TGTGCCAGTAGTATAGAAGGACAAAATAGCAATCAGCCCCAGCATTTT.